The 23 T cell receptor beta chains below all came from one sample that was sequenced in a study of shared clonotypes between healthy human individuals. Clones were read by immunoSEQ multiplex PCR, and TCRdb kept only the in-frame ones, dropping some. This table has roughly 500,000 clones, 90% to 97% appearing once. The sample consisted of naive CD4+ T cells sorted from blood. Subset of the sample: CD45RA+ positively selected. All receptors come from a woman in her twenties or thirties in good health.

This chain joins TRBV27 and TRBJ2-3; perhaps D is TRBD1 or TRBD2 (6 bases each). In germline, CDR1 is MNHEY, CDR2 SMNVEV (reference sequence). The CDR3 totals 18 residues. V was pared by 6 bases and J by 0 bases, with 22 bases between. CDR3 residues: CASRLSGAAVGSTDTQYF. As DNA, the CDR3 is TGTGCCAGCAGGCTCTCGGGGGCCGCCGTAGGTAGCACAGATACGCAGTATTTT.

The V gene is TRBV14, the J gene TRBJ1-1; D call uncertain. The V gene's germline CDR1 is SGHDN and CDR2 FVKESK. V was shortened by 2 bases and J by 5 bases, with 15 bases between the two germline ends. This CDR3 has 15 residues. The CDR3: CASSQTPAPATEAFF. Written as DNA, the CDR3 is TGTGCCAGCAGCCAAACCCCTGCTCCGGCGACTGAAGCTTTCTTT.

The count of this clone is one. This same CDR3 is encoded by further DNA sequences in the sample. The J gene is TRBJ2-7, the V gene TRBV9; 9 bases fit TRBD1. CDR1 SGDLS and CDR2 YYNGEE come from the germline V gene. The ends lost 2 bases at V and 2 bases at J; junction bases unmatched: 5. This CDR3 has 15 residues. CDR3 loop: CASSVGQGRTYEQYF. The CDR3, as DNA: TGTGCCAGCAGCGTCGGACAGGGGCGGACCTACGAGCAGTACTTC.

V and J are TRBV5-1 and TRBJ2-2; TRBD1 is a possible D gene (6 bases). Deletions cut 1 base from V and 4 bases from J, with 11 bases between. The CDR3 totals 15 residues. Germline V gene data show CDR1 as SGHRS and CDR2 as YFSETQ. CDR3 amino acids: CASSLLQGVTGELFF. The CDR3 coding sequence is TGCGCCAGCAGCTTGTTACAGGGAGTCACCGGGGAGCTGTTTTTT.

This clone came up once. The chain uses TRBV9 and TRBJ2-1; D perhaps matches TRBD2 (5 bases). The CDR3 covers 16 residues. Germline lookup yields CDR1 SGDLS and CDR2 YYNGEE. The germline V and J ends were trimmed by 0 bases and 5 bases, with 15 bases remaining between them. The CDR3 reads CASSVALAGYNNEQFF. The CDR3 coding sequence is TGTGCCAGCAGCGTAGCTCTAGCAGGATACAACAATGAGCAGTTCTTC. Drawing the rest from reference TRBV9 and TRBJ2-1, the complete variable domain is DSGVTQTPKHLITATGQRVTLRCSPRSGDLSVYWYQQSLDQGLQFLIQYYNGEERAKGNILERFSAQQFPDLHSELNLSSLELGDSALYFCASSVALAGYNNEQFFGPGTRLTVL.

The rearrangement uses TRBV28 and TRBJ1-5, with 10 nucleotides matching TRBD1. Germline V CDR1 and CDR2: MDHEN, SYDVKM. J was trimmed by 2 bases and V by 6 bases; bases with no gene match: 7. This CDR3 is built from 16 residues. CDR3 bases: TGTGCCAGCAGACTGACAGGGGGCGTCGGCAATCAGCCCCAGCATTTT. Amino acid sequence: CASRLTGGVGNQPQHF.

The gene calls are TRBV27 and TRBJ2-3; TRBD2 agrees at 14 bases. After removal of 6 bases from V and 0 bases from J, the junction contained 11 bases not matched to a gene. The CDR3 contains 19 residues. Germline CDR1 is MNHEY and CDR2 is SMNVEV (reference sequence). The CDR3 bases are TGTGCCAGCAGGACCCGGGGACTAGCGGGAGACGTGAGCACAGATACGCAGTATTTT. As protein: CASRTRGLAGDVSTDTQYF.

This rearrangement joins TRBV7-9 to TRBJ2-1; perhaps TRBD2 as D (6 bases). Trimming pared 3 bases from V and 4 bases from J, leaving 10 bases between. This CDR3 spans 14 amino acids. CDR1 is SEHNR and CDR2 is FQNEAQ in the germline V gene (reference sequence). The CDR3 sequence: CASSFSGTYNEQFF. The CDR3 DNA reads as TGTGCCAGCAGCTTTAGCGGCACATACAATGAGCAGTTCTTC.

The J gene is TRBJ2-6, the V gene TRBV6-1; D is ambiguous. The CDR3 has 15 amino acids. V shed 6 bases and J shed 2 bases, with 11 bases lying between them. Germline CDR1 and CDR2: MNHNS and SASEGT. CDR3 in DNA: TGTGCCAGCAGCCTTCTGAGCGCTGGGGCCAACGTCCTGACTTTC. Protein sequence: CASSLLSAGANVLTF.

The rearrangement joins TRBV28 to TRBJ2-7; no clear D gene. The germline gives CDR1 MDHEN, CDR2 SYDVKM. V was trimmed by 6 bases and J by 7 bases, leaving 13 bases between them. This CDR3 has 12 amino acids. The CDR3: CASRSLFREQYF. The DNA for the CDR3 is TGTGCCAGCAGAAGCCTGTTTCGGGAGCAGTACTTC.

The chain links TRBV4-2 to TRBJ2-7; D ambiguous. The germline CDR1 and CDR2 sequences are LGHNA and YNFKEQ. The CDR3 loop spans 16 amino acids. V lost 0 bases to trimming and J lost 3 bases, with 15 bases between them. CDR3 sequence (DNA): TGTGCCAGCAGCCAAGAACACCCCGGCCGCAGCTACGAGCAGTACTTC. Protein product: CASSQEHPGRSYEQYF.

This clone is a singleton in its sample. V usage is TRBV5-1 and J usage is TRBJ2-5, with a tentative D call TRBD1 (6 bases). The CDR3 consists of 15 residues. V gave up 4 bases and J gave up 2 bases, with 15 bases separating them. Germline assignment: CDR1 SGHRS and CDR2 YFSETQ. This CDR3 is CASSVTGTSQETQYF. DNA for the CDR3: TGCGCCAGCAGCGTAACCGGGACAAGTCAAGAGACCCAGTACTTC.

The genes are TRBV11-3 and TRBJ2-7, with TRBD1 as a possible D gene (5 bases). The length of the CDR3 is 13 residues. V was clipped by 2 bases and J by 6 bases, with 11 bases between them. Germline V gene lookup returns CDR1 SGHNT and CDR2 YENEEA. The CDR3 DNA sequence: TGTGCCAGCAGCTTAAGGGGATCTGGCGAGCAGTACTTC. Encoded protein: CASSLRGSGEQYF.

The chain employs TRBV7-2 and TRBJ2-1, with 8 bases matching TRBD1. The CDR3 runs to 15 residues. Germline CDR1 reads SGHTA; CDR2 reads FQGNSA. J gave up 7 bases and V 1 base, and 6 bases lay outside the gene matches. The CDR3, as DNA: TGTGCCAGCAGCTTAGATCTCAGGGGGCAAAATGAGCAGTTCTTC. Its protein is CASSLDLRGQNEQFF.

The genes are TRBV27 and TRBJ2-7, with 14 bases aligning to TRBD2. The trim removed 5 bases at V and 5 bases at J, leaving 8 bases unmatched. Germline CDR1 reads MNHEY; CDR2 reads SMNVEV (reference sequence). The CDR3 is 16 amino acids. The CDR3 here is CASSRSGTSGSHEQYF. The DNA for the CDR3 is TGTGCCAGCAGTCGTTCCGGGACTAGCGGGAGCCACGAGCAGTACTTC.

The CDR3 DNA is TGTGCCAGCAGCTCAGGGGGGACTAGCTCCTACGAGCAGTACTTC. As protein: CASSSGGTSSYEQYF. The V call is TRBV5-4, the J call TRBJ2-7; maybe TRBD2 (8 bases). Deletions cut 3 bases from V and 0 bases from J, with 13 bases between. The CDR3 loop spans 15 amino acids. CDR1 and CDR2 (germline): SGHNT, YYREEE (reference sequence).

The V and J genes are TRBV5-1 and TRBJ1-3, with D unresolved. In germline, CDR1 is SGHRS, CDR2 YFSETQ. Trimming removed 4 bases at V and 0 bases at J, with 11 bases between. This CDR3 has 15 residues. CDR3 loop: CASSPLTTSGNTIYF. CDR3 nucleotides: TGCGCCAGCAGCCCCCTGACAACCTCTGGAAACACCATATATTTT.

As DNA, the CDR3 is TGTGCCAGCAGTGAACAGGGGGGTCCTAGCACAGATACGCAGTATTTT. This sequence encodes CASSEQGGPSTDTQYF. The V gene is TRBV2, the J gene TRBJ2-3; D may be TRBD1 (7 bases). Trimming removed 2 bases from V and 0 bases from J, with 12 bases in between. CDR3 length: 16 residues. CDR1 and CDR2 from the germline V gene are SNHLY and FYNNEI. The variable domain in full, completed from reference TRBV2 and TRBJ2-3, reads EPEVTQTPSHQVTQMGQEVILRCVPISNHLYFYWYRQILGQKVEFLVSFYNNEISEKSEIFDDQFSVERPDGSNFTLKIRSTKLEDSAMYFCASSEQGGPSTDTQYFGPGTRLTVL.

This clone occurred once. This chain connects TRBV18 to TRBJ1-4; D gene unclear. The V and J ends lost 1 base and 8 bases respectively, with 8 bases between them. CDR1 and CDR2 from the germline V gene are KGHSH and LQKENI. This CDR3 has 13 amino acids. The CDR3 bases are TGTGCCAGCTCACCACTCGGCCGAGAAAAACTGTTTTTT. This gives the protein CASSPLGREKLFF.

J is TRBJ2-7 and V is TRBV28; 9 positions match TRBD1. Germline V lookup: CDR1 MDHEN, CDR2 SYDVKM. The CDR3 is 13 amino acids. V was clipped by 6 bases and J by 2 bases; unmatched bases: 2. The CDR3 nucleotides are TGTGCCAGCAGCACAGGGGGCCCCTACGAGCAGTACTTC. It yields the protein CASSTGGPYEQYF.

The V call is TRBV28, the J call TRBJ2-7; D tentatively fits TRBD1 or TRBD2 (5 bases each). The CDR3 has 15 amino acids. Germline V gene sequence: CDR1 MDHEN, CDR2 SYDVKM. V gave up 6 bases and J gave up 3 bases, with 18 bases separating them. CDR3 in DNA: TGTGCCAGCAGCCCCTCGGGGACGGGTGGCTACGAGCAGTACTTC. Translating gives CASSPSGTGGYEQYF.

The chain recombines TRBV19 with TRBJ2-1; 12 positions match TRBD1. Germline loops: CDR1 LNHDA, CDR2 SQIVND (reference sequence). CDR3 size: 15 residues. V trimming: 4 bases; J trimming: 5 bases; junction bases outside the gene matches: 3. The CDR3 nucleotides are TGTGCCAGTAGTAGGGACAGGGGGCTTGACAATGAGCAGTTCTTC. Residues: CASSRDRGLDNEQFF.

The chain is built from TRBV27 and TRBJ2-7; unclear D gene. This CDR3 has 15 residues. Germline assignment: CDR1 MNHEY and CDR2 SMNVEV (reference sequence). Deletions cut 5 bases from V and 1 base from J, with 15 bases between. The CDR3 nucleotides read TGTGCCAGCAGTCCTACACCCGTCAATTCCTACGAGCAGTACTTC. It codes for CASSPTPVNSYEQYF.